This record concerns one T cell receptor beta chain sequence. The antigen is undetermined. CD45RO-negative, CCR7-selected cells formed the naive CD8 fraction, which excluded terminally differentiated effector memory CD45RA+ cells. These data come from a study of shared clonotypes between healthy human individuals. Study details: With ages of 18 to 49, the donors were two women and three men.

Trimming left V 3 bases short and J 0 bases short, with 9 bases between. The CDR3 totals 15 residues. The V gene's germline CDR1 is LNHDA and CDR2 SQIVND (reference sequence). Study-wide points: Lower generation probabilities were found for non-shared clonotypes than for those shared by all four donors. Naive subsets generally had larger estimated richness than memory subsets.

Clones were read by immunoSEQ multiplex PCR, and TCRdb kept only the in-frame ones, dropping some. The sample has about 2 million clones, roughly 95% seen once. Sequenced input: naive CD8+ T cells sorted from blood. The rearrangement joins TRBV19 to TRBJ1-3; D uncertain. The TCR comes from a man aged 18 to 35 in good health. The CDR3 bases are TGTGCCAGTAGTATGTCAGCGAGCTCTGGAAACACCATATATTTT. It translates to CASSMSASSGNTIYF.